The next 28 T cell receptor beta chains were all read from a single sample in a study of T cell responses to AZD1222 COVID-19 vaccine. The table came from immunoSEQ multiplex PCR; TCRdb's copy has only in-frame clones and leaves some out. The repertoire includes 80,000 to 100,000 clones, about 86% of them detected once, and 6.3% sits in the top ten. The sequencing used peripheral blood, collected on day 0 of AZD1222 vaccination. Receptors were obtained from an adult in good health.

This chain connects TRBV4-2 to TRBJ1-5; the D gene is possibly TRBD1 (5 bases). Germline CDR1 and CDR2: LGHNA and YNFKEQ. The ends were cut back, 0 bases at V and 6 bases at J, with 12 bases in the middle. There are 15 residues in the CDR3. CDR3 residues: CASSQDQGAGQPQHF. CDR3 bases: TGTGCCAGCAGCCAAGACCAAGGGGCAGGTCAGCCCCAGCATTTT.

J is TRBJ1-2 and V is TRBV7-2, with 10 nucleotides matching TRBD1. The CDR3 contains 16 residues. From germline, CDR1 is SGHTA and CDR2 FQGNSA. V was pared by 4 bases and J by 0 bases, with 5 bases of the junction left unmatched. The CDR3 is CASSSAGTGANYGYTF. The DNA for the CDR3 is TGTGCCAGCAGCTCGGCCGGGACAGGGGCTAACTATGGCTACACCTTC.

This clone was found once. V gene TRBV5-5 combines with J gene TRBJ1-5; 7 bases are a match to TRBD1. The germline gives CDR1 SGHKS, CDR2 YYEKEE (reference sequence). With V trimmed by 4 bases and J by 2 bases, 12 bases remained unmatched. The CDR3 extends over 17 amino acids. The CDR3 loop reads CASSPAGGTGGNQPQHF. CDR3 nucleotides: TGTGCCAGCAGCCCCGCGGGGGGTACAGGGGGCAATCAGCCCCAGCATTTT.

Written as DNA, the CDR3 is TGTGCCAGCAGTTCTGGGAGAGTGGGCGAAAATCAGCCCCAGCATTTT. Amino acid sequence: CASSSGRVGENQPQHF. The J gene is TRBJ1-5, the V gene TRBV6-2 or TRBV6-3, with unresolved D. CDR3 length: 16 residues. The V end lost 4 bases, the J end lost 4 bases, and 17 bases lay between the germline ends. CDR1 and CDR2 from the germline V gene are MNHEY and SVGEGT.

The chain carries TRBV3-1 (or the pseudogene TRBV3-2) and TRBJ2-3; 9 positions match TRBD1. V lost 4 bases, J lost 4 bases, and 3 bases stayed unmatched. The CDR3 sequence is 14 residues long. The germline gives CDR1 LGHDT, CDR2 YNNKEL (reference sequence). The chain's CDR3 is CASSPRTGADTQYF. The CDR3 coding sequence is TGTGCCAGCAGCCCGCGGACAGGGGCAGATACGCAGTATTTT.

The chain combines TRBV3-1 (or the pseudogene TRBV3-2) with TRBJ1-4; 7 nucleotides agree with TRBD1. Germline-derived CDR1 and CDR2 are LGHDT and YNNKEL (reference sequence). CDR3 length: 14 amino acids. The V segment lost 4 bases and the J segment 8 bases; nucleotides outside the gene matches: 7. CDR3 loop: CASSPTGVQEKLFF. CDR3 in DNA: TGTGCCAGCAGCCCTACAGGGGTTCAGGAAAAACTGTTTTTT.

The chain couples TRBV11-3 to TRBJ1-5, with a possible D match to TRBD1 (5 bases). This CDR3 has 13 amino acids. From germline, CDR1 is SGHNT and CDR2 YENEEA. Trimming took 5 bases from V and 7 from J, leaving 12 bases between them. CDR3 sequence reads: CASSIGTTQPQHF. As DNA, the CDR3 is TGTGCCAGCAGCATTGGGACCACGCAGCCCCAGCATTTT. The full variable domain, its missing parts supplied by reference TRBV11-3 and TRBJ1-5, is EAGVVQSPRYKIIEKKQPVAFWCNPISGHNTLYWYLQNLGQGPELLIRYENEEAVDDSQLPKDRFSAERLKGVDSTLKIQPAELGDSAVYLCASSIGTTQPQHFGDGTRLSIL.

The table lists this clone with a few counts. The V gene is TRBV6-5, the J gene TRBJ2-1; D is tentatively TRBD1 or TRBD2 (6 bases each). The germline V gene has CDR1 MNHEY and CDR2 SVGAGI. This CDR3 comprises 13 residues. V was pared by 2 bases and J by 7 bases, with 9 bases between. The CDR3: CASSYKGGNEQFF. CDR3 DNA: TGTGCCAGCAGTTACAAAGGGGGGAATGAGCAGTTCTTC.

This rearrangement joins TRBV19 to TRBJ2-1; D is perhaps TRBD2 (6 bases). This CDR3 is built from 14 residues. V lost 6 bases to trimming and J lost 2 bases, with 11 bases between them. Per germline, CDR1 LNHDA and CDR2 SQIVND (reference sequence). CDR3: CASRSGGAYNEQFF. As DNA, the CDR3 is TGTGCCAGTAGATCGGGCGGGGCCTACAATGAGCAGTTCTTC.

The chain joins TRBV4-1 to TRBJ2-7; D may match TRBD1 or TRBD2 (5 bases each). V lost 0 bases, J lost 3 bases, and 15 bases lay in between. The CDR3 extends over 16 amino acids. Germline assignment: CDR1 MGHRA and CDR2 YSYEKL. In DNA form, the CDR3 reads TGCGCCAGCAGCCAAGAACCCCACGGGGCTTACTACGAGCAGTACTTC. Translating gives CASSQEPHGAYYEQYF.

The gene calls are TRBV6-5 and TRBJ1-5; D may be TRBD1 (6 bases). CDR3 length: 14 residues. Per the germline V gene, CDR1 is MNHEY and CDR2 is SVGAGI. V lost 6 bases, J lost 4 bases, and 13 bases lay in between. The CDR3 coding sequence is TGTGCCAGCAGGGCACAGGGATCAAATCAGCCCCAGCATTTT. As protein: CASRAQGSNQPQHF.

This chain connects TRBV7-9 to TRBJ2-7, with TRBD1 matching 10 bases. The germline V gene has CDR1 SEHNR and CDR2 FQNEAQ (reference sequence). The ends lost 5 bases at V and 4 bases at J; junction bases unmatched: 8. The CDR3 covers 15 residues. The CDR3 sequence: CASSGERGQGYEQYF. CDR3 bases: TGTGCCAGCAGCGGGGAGAGGGGACAGGGGTACGAGCAGTACTTC.

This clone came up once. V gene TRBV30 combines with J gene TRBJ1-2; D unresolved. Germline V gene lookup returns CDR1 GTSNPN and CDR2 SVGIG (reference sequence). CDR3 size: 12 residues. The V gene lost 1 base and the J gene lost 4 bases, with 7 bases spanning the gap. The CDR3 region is CAWSAGGYGYTF. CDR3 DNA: TGTGCCTGGAGTGCAGGAGGCTATGGCTACACCTTC.

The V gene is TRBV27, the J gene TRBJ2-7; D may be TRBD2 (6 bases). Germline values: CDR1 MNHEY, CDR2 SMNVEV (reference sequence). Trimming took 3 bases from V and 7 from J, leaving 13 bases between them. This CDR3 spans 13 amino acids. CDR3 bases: TGTGCCAGCAGTTTTTGGGACTCGAGAGAGCAGTACTTC. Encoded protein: CASSFWDSREQYF.

The CDR3 nucleotides are TGTGCCTGGAACCTGGGACTAGCGGGAGTATACAATGAGCAGTTCTTC. It codes for CAWNLGLAGVYNEQFF. V usage is TRBV30 and J usage is TRBJ2-1, with 14 bases fitting TRBD2. Looked up from germline, CDR1 is GTSNPN and CDR2 is SVGIG (reference sequence). The CDR3 is 16 residues long. V was pared by 4 bases and J by 4 bases, with 6 bases of the junction left unmatched.

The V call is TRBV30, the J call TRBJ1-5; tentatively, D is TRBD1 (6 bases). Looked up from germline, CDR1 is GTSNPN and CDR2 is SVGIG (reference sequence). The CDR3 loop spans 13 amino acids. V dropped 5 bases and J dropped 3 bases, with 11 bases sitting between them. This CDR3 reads CAWGPGVNQPQHF. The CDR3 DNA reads TGTGCCTGGGGCCCAGGGGTCAATCAGCCCCAGCATTTT.

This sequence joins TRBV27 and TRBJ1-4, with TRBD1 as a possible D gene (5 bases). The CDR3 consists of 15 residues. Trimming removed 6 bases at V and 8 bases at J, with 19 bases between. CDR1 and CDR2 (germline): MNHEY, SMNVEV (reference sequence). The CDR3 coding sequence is TGTGCCAGCAGATTTGGGGGTGGGGCGCAGGAAAAACTGTTTTTT. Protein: CASRFGGGAQEKLFF.

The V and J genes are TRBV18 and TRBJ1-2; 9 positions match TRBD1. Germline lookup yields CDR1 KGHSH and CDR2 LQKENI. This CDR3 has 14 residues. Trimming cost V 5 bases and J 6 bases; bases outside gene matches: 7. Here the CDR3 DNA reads TGTGCCAGCTCAGAAAGGGGACAGGGAGATGGCTACACCTTC. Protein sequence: CASSERGQGDGYTF.

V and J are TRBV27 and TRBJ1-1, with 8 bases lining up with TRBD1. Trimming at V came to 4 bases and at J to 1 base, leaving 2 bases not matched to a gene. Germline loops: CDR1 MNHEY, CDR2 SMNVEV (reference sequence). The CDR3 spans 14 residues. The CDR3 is CASSYGTGNTEAFF. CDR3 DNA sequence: TGTGCCAGCAGTTACGGGACAGGGAACACTGAAGCTTTCTTT.

The CDR3 nucleotides read TGTGCCAGCAGCCCGACAGGGAACAATGAGCAGTTCTTC. Its protein product is CASSPTGNNEQFF. V gene TRBV7-8 combines with J gene TRBJ2-1; 7 bases agree with TRBD1. This CDR3 has 13 residues. V trimming: 5 bases; J trimming: 5 bases; junction bases outside the gene matches: 3. From germline, CDR1 is SGHVS and CDR2 FQNEAQ.

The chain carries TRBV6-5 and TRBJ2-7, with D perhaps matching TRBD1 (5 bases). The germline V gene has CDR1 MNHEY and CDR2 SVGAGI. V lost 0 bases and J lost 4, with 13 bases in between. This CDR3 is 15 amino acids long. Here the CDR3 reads CASSYSTGQGYEQYF. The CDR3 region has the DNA TGTGCCAGCAGTTACTCGACTGGGCAGGGATACGAGCAGTACTTC.

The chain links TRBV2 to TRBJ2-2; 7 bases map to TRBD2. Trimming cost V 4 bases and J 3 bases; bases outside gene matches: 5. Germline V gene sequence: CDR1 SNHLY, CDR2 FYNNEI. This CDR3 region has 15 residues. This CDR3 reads CASSGDGGYTGELFF. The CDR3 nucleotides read TGTGCCAGCAGTGGGGACGGGGGGTACACCGGGGAGCTGTTTTTT. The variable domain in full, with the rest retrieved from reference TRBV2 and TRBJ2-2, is EPEVTQTPSHQVTQMGQEVILRCVPISNHLYFYWYRQILGQKVEFLVSFYNNEISEKSEIFDDQFSVERPDGSNFTLKIRSTKLEDSAMYFCASSGDGGYTGELFFGEGSRLTVL.

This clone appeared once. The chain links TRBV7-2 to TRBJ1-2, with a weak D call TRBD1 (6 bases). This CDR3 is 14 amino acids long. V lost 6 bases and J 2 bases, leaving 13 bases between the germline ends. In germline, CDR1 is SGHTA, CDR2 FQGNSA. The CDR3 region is CASSQDRLNYGYTF. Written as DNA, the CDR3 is TGTGCCAGCAGTCAAGACAGGCTGAACTATGGCTACACCTTC.

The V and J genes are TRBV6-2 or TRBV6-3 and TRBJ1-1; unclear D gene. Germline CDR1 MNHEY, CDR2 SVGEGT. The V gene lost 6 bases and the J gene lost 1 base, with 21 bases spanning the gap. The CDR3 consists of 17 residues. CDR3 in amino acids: CASSIDRRDPTNTEAFF. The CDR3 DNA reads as TGTGCCAGCAGCATTGATCGGAGAGACCCCACGAACACTGAAGCTTTCTTT.

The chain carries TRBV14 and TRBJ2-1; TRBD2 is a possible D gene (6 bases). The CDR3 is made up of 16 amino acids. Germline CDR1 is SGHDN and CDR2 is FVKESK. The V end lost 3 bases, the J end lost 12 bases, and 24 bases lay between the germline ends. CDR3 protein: CASSHALGGGGFRQFF. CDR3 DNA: TGTGCCAGCAGCCACGCCCTTGGGGGAGGAGGATTCAGGCAGTTCTTC.

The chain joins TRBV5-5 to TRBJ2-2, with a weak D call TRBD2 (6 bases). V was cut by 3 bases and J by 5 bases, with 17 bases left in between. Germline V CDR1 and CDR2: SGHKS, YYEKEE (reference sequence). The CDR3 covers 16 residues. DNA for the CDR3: TGTGCCAGCAGCTGGAGGACGGCTGGGGGGACCGGGGAGCTGTTTTTT. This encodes CASSWRTAGGTGELFF.

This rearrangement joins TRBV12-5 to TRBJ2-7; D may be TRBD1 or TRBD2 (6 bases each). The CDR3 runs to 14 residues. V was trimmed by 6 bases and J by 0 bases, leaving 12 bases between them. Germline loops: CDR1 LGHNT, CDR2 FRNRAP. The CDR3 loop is CASGGGYSSYEQYF. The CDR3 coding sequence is TGTGCTAGTGGGGGGGGCTATAGCTCCTACGAGCAGTACTTC.

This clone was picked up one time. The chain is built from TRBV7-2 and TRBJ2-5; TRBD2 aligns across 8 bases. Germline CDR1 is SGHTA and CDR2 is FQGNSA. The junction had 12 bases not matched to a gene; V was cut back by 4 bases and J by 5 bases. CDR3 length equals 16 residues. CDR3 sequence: CASSSSRSGGWETQYF. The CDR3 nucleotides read TGTGCCAGCAGCTCATCTCGTTCGGGGGGGTGGGAGACCCAGTACTTC.